The 23 T cell receptor beta chains reported below all come from one sample, sequenced in a study of blood T cell repertoires in COVID-19. TCRdb's copy holds only in-frame clones and misses some; the assay was immunoSEQ multiplex PCR. The repertoire holds 350,000 to 450,000 clones, with around 85% as singletons. Sequenced: peripheral blood. Every receptor here comes from a woman aged 18-29 years with acute or convalescent COVID-19.

The gene calls are TRBV9 and TRBJ2-7, with TRBD1 matching 9 bases. CDR1 is SGDLS, CDR2 YYNGEE, per germline. After removal of 4 bases from V and 7 bases from J, the junction contained 15 bases not matched to a gene. CDR3 length equals 16 residues. The CDR3, as DNA: TGTGCCAGCAGCCCAGAATCATTACAGGGGGCAGGAGAGCAGTACTTC. It encodes CASSPESLQGAGEQYF.

This chain connects TRBV6-1 to TRBJ2-4; 7 bases line up with TRBD2. CDR3 length equals 15 residues. Germline CDR1 reads MNHNS; CDR2 reads SASEGT. V was pared by 3 bases and J by 0 bases, with 2 bases of the junction left unmatched. The CDR3 bases are TGTGCCAGCAGTGAGGGGAGGGAAGCCAAAAACATTCAGTACTTC. Protein sequence: CASSEGREAKNIQYF.

V usage is TRBV3-1 (or the pseudogene TRBV3-2) and J usage is TRBJ1-4; D is possibly TRBD1 (5 bases). The CDR3 spans 13 residues. CDR1 and CDR2 from the germline V gene are LGHDT and YNNKEL (reference sequence). Trimming took 8 bases from V and 6 from J, leaving 13 bases between them. The CDR3 bases are TGTGCCAGCTCTGTGGTCAGGGATGAAAAACTGTTTTTT. Protein product: CASSVVRDEKLFF.

This clone was seen a single time. This chain connects TRBV28 to TRBJ2-7; a possible D gene is TRBD2 (5 bases). Trimming removed 7 bases at V and 2 bases at J, with 9 bases between. Germline loops: CDR1 MDHEN, CDR2 SYDVKM. This CDR3 contains 12 residues. The CDR3, as DNA: TGTGCCAGCATGGGGAGAGCCTACGAGCAGTACTTC. This encodes CASMGRAYEQYF.

The chain links TRBV6-5 to TRBJ1-1; tentative D call: TRBD1 (5 bases). CDR1 MNHEY and CDR2 SVGAGI come from the germline V gene. With 4 bases removed from V and 0 bases from J, the gap between germline ends came to 6 bases. The CDR3 totals 13 residues. This CDR3 reads CASSSTVNTEAFF. DNA of the CDR3: TGTGCCAGCAGTTCGACAGTGAACACTGAAGCTTTCTTT.

The rearrangement uses TRBV5-1 and TRBJ2-3; TRBD1 matches 10 bases. The CDR3 sequence is 15 residues long. J lost 5 bases, V lost 3 bases, and 6 bases had no gene match. Germline V gene sequence: CDR1 SGHRS, CDR2 YFSETQ. CDR3 in amino acids: CASSSGQGFGDTQYF. Written as DNA, the CDR3 is TGCGCCAGCAGCTCGGGACAGGGGTTTGGAGATACGCAGTATTTT.

The chain has TRBV4-1 and TRBJ2-1; D remains unclear. There are 13 residues in the CDR3. In germline, CDR1 is MGHRA, CDR2 YSYEKL. The ends were cut back, 1 base at V and 5 bases at J, with 6 bases in the middle. The CDR3 is CASSQVEDNEQFF. In DNA form, the CDR3 reads TGCGCCAGCAGCCAAGTTGAGGACAATGAGCAGTTCTTC.

This sequence joins TRBV7-3 and TRBJ2-1; tentatively, D is TRBD2 (5 bases). Trimming took 2 bases from V and 10 from J, leaving 6 bases between them. Germline values: CDR1 SGHTA, CDR2 FQGTGA. The CDR3 runs 11 residues. CDR3 DNA: TGTGCCAGCAGCTTAGAGGGAGAGCAGTTCTTC. It codes for CASSLEGEQFF.

CDR3 region: CASSARRASEAFF. In DNA form, the CDR3 reads TGCGCCAGCAGCGCACGGCGGGCCTCTGAAGCTTTCTTT. J is TRBJ1-1 and V is TRBV4-1; D not certain. Germline values: CDR1 MGHRA, CDR2 YSYEKL. The CDR3 runs 13 residues. Between the trimmed V and J ends, which lost 5 bases and 6 bases, there was a span of 13 bases.

The chain links TRBV9 to TRBJ1-2; 8 positions match TRBD1. Germline assignment: CDR1 SGDLS and CDR2 YYNGEE. The V gene end was trimmed by 4 bases and the J gene end by 3 bases; junction bases not matched to a gene: 11. This CDR3 is built from 16 residues. CDR3 nucleotides: TGTGCCAGCAGCCCAAGGACAGGGTCTGGGGACTATGGCTACACCTTC. Translated, it gives CASSPRTGSGDYGYTF. The entire variable domain, with the rest obtained from reference TRBV9 and TRBJ1-2, is as follows: DSGVTQTPKHLITATGQRVTLRCSPRSGDLSVYWYQQSLDQGLQFLIQYYNGEERAKGNILERFSAQQFPDLHSELNLSSLELGDSALYFCASSPRTGSGDYGYTFGSGTRLTVV.

The genes are TRBV27 and TRBJ1-1; 8 bases line up with TRBD1. J gave up 4 bases and V 2 bases, and 3 bases lay outside the gene matches. There are 14 residues in the CDR3. The germline gives CDR1 MNHEY, CDR2 SMNVEV (reference sequence). CDR3 DNA: TGTGCCAGCAGTTTAGCCACAGGGGGCACTGAAGCTTTCTTT. Its translation: CASSLATGGTEAFF.

Of note for this clone: Other DNA sequences in the same sample also yield this CDR3. This chain uses TRBV9 with TRBJ1-4, with 8 positions matching TRBD1. The V segment lost 3 bases and the J segment 8 bases; nucleotides outside the gene matches: 6. CDR3 length: 14 residues. Germline V CDR1 and CDR2: SGDLS, YYNGEE. Here the CDR3 DNA reads TGTGCCAGCAGCGCCGGACAGGGAGGAGAAAAACTGTTTTTT. This encodes CASSAGQGGEKLFF.

This chain joins TRBV28 and TRBJ2-2, with 10 bases fitting TRBD2. Trimming took 3 bases from V and 6 from J; bases not matched to a gene: 7. CDR3 length: 16 residues. Germline V gives CDR1 MDHEN, CDR2 SYDVKM. DNA for the CDR3: TGTGCCAGCAGTTTCAGCGGGAGGGCCAATTCCGGGGAGCTGTTTTTT. Protein sequence: CASSFSGRANSGELFF.

The chain couples TRBV28 to TRBJ2-3; 7 nucleotides line up with TRBD1. The CDR3 sequence is 16 residues long. Germline V gene data show CDR1 as MDHEN and CDR2 as SYDVKM. V lost 5 bases to trimming and J lost 11 bases; unmatched junction nucleotides: 19. The CDR3 nucleotides read TGTGCCAGCAGTAGTCCAAGGACAGGACTCTATACGGGGCAGTATTTT. It specifies CASSSPRTGLYTGQYF.

The V call is TRBV19, the J call TRBJ1-6, with D possibly TRBD1 on 6 matching bases. The V and J ends lost 8 bases and 7 bases respectively, with 15 bases between them. Per germline, CDR1 LNHDA and CDR2 SQIVND (reference sequence). This CDR3 spans 14 amino acids. Here the CDR3 reads CASELGGPNSPLHF. The CDR3 nucleotides read TGTGCCAGTGAACTAGGGGGTCCCAATTCACCCCTCCACTTT.

In nucleotides, the CDR3 is TGCAGCGTTGAAGATCTAACAGGTTCTTCTCCCTACACCTTC. It is translated as CSVEDLTGSSPYTF. This rearrangement joins TRBV29-1 to TRBJ1-2, with D possibly being TRBD1 (5 bases). The V and J ends lost 0 bases and 10 bases respectively, with 18 bases between them. The CDR3 consists of 14 residues. Germline CDR1 and CDR2: SQVTM and ANQGSEA.

V and J are TRBV5-5 and TRBJ1-1, with D perhaps TRBD1 (6 bases). With 3 bases removed from V and 6 bases from J, the gap between germline ends came to 12 bases. The CDR3 is made up of 13 amino acids. Germline CDR1 is SGHKS and CDR2 is YYEKEE (reference sequence). The CDR3 DNA reads as TGTGCCAGCAGCTCGGCCGGGACACCTGAAGCTTTCTTT. It translates to CASSSAGTPEAFF. The full variable domain, with the rest looked up from reference TRBV5-5 and TRBJ1-1, is DAGVTQSPTHLIKTRGQQVTLRCSPISGHKSVSWYQQVLGQGPQFIFQYYEKEERGRGNFPDRFSARQFPNYSSELNVNALLLGDSALYLCASSSAGTPEAFFGQGTRLTVV.

Comment on this clone: This specimen includes other DNA sequences encoding the same CDR3. This chain joins TRBV10-2 and TRBJ1-5; D possibly corresponds to TRBD1 (6 bases). V was trimmed by 8 bases and J by 0 bases, leaving 11 bases between them. CDR1 and CDR2 from the germline V gene are WSHSY and SAAADI. This CDR3 contains 14 residues. This chain's CDR3 is CASSPDSSNQPQHF. The CDR3 nucleotides are TGCGCCAGCTCCCCGGACAGTAGCAATCAGCCCCAGCATTTT.

The chain is built from TRBV7-3 and TRBJ1-2, with 7 positions matching TRBD1. Germline V gene sequence: CDR1 SGHTA, CDR2 FQGTGA. This CDR3 comprises 15 residues. J lost 4 bases, V lost 2 bases, and 7 bases had no gene match. The chain's CDR3 is CASSLAGQSIYGYTF. The CDR3 DNA sequence: TGTGCCAGCAGCTTAGCGGGACAGAGCATCTATGGCTACACCTTC.

A note on this clone: Additional DNA sequences in this sample encode the identical CDR3. The chain combines TRBV7-9 with TRBJ1-2; D might be TRBD1 (6 bases). The germline V gene has CDR1 SEHNR and CDR2 FQNEAQ (reference sequence). V lost 5 bases and J 5 bases, leaving 9 bases between the germline ends. The CDR3 has 12 amino acids. CDR3: CASSPTGYGYTF. In nucleotides, the CDR3 is TGTGCCAGCAGCCCGACAGGTTATGGCTACACCTTC.

The chain couples TRBV5-1 to TRBJ2-7, with D possibly TRBD1 on 6 matching bases. The CDR3 extends over 17 amino acids. Germline V gene data show CDR1 as SGHRS and CDR2 as YFSETQ. Trimming cost V 4 bases and J 6 bases, with 26 bases left between them. The DNA of the CDR3 is TGCGCCAGCAGCCCAGCCCTCGCCGGGACACCGGCTTTCGAGCAGTACTTC. Residues: CASSPALAGTPAFEQYF.

This chain connects TRBV19 to TRBJ1-3; tentatively, D is TRBD1 (6 bases). With 4 bases removed from V and 0 bases from J, the gap between germline ends came to 13 bases. The V gene's germline CDR1 is LNHDA and CDR2 SQIVND (reference sequence). The CDR3 extends over 16 amino acids. CDR3 in amino acids: CASSTDRRISGNTIYF. In DNA form, the CDR3 reads TGTGCCAGTAGTACCGACAGGCGAATCTCTGGAAACACCATATATTTT.

This clone has more than one count but fewer than ten. This chain connects TRBV29-1 to TRBJ1-2; unclear D gene. Per the germline V gene, CDR1 is SQVTM and CDR2 is ANQGSEA. The CDR3 totals 11 residues. Trimming pared 3 bases from V and 0 bases from J, leaving 2 bases between. CDR3 residues: CSVDSNYGYTF. Written as DNA, the CDR3 is TGCAGCGTTGACTCTAACTATGGCTACACCTTC.